A single sample gave rise to the 26 T cell receptor beta chains below, sequenced in a study of T cell responses to AZD1222 COVID-19 vaccine. Clones were sequenced by immunoSEQ multiplex PCR, and TCRdb holds only the in-frame ones, with some missing. Seen here are 120,000 or so clones, approximately 86% observed once, and the top ten hold approximately 1.5%. Material: peripheral blood, obtained on day 0 of AZD1222 vaccination. The receptors here all came from an adult in good health.

This clone was recorded only once. The genes are TRBV27 and TRBJ2-7; D ambiguous. Trimming took 3 bases from V and 3 from J, leaving 9 bases between them. CDR1 is MNHEY and CDR2 is SMNVEV in the germline V gene (reference sequence). CDR3 length equals 13 residues. The CDR3 sequence: CASSLRGNYEQYF. For the CDR3, the DNA is TGTGCCAGCAGTTTGAGAGGTAACTACGAGCAGTACTTC.

On this clone: Other DNA sequences from this sample encode an identical CDR3 as well. The chain carries TRBV3-1 (or the pseudogene TRBV3-2) and TRBJ1-2; D remains unclear. The V and J ends lost 0 bases and 5 bases respectively, with 10 bases between them. There are 14 residues in the CDR3. In germline, CDR1 is LGHDT, CDR2 YNNKEL (reference sequence). The CDR3 region is CASSQDLSGYGYTF. The CDR3 nucleotides read TGTGCCAGCAGCCAAGATCTGAGTGGATATGGCTACACCTTC.

V is TRBV7-8 and J is TRBJ1-1; D is undetermined. The CDR3 extends over 14 amino acids. Deletions cut 11 bases from V and 1 base from J, with 17 bases between. Per the germline V gene, CDR1 is SGHVS and CDR2 is FQNEAQ. This CDR3 reads CAAALTAENTEAFF. The CDR3 DNA follows: TGTGCCGCAGCTCTCACGGCCGAGAACACTGAAGCTTTCTTT.

The chain has TRBV3-1 (or the pseudogene TRBV3-2) and TRBJ2-7, with 7 positions matching TRBD1. V shed 3 bases, J shed 5 bases, and the junction held 7 bases outside the gene matches. This CDR3 has 14 amino acids. Germline CDR1 is LGHDT and CDR2 is YNNKEL (reference sequence). CDR3 loop: CASSQRDSRHEQYF. DNA for the CDR3: TGTGCCAGCAGCCAGAGGGACAGTCGGCACGAGCAGTACTTC.

This clone occurred once. J is TRBJ2-1 and V is TRBV5-1; TRBD2 agrees at 8 bases. From germline, CDR1 is SGHRS and CDR2 YFSETQ. The CDR3 extends over 14 amino acids. After removal of 4 bases from V and 3 bases from J, the junction contained 3 bases not matched to a gene. CDR3 region: CASSPGLVYNEQFF. DNA for the CDR3: TGCGCCAGCAGCCCGGGACTAGTCTACAATGAGCAGTTCTTC.

This sequence joins TRBV6-5 and TRBJ2-2, with a tentative D call TRBD2 (5 bases). Trimming removed 4 bases from V and 9 bases from J, with 9 bases in between. The CDR3 length is 12 residues. Germline V lookup: CDR1 MNHEY, CDR2 SVGAGI. Here the CDR3 reads CASSSTRRELFF. The DNA for the CDR3 is TGTGCCAGCAGTTCCACTAGGAGGGAGCTGTTTTTT.

This chain connects TRBV30 to TRBJ2-6; D gene unclear. V gave up 2 bases and J gave up 1 base, with 6 bases separating them. The CDR3 runs 14 residues. The germline V gene encodes CDR1 GTSNPN and CDR2 SVGIG (reference sequence). This CDR3 is CAWSLESGANVLTF. In DNA form, the CDR3 reads TGTGCCTGGAGTTTAGAGTCTGGGGCCAACGTCCTGACTTTC.

This chain links TRBV28 with TRBJ1-1; D gene unclear. CDR3 length: 13 amino acids. Per germline, CDR1 MDHEN and CDR2 SYDVKM. Between the trimmed V and J ends, which lost 4 bases and 7 bases, there was a span of 13 bases. Here the CDR3 reads CASSSSPHHEAFF. The DNA for the CDR3 is TGTGCCAGCAGTTCTAGCCCCCACCATGAAGCTTTCTTT.

The chain joins TRBV5-4 to TRBJ2-6; D is perhaps TRBD1 (5 bases). This CDR3 contains 16 residues. V was pared by 4 bases and J by 0 bases, with 11 bases between. Germline CDR1 and CDR2: SGHNT and YYREEE (reference sequence). The chain's CDR3 is CASSRMTDSGANVLTF. Here the CDR3 DNA reads TGTGCCAGCAGCCGCATGACAGACTCTGGGGCCAACGTCCTGACTTTC. The full variable domain, with the rest looked up from reference TRBV5-4 and TRBJ2-6, is ETGVTQSPTHLIKTRGQQVTLRCSSQSGHNTVSWYQQALGQGPQFIFQYYREEENGRGNFPPRFSGLQFPNYSSELNVNALELDDSALYLCASSRMTDSGANVLTFGAGSRLTVL.

The V call is TRBV7-6, the J call TRBJ2-7; maybe TRBD2 (5 bases). The CDR3 extends over 16 amino acids. Germline V gene lookup returns CDR1 SGHVS and CDR2 FNYEAQ. Trimming took off 1 base at V and 0 bases at J, with 13 bases between the two ends. The CDR3 reads CASSLGLSSGSYEQYF. CDR3 coding DNA: TGTGCCAGCAGCTTAGGCCTCTCCAGCGGCTCCTACGAGCAGTACTTC.

This chain connects TRBV7-3 to TRBJ2-1; D is unresolved. Germline V lookup: CDR1 SGHTA, CDR2 FQGTGA. CDR3 size: 12 residues. The V end was cut by 5 bases, the J end by 10 bases, with 12 bases between. The CDR3 DNA sequence: TGTGCCAGCAGCACAAGTCCTCGAGAGCAGTTCTTC. Translated, it gives CASSTSPREQFF. The variable domain in full, completed from reference TRBV7-3 and TRBJ2-1, reads GAGVSQTPSNKVTEKGKYVELRCDPISGHTALYWYRQSLGQGPEFLIYFQGTGAADDSGLPNDRFFAVRPEGSVSTLKIQRTERGDSAVYLCASSTSPREQFFGPGTRLTVL.

The chain joins TRBV14 to TRBJ1-3; D possibly corresponds to TRBD1 (6 bases). Germline values: CDR1 SGHDN, CDR2 FVKESK. This CDR3 is 16 amino acids long. Trimming shortened V by 0 bases and J by 2 bases, and 11 bases separated the two germline ends. The CDR3 DNA reads TGTGCCAGCAGCCAAGATAGGGCAGGGGCTGGAAACACCATATATTTT. This sequence encodes CASSQDRAGAGNTIYF.

The chain has TRBV11-2 and TRBJ1-2, with TRBD1 matching over 8 bases. Trimming cost V 5 bases and J 7 bases; bases outside gene matches: 9. In germline, CDR1 is SGHAT, CDR2 FQNNGV. The CDR3 length is 14 residues. In DNA, the CDR3 is TGTGCCAGCAGCACAACAACAGGGGGAGGTGGCTACACCTTC. This codes for CASSTTTGGGGYTF.

This chain connects TRBV30 to TRBJ1-3; D remains ambiguous. Trimming pared 7 bases from V and 2 bases from J, leaving 12 bases between. The CDR3 loop spans 13 amino acids. Germline assignment: CDR1 GTSNPN and CDR2 SVGIG (reference sequence). The CDR3 sequence is CASALGPGNTIYF. The CDR3 DNA is TGTGCCTCGGCTTTGGGTCCTGGAAACACCATATATTTT.

The V gene is TRBV2, the J gene TRBJ1-3, with D unresolved. Germline V CDR1 and CDR2: SNHLY, FYNNEI. Trimming shortened V by 9 bases and J by 0 bases, and 9 bases separated the two germline ends. The CDR3 runs 13 residues. The DNA for the CDR3 is TGTGCCAGGGGATCCTACTCTGGAAACACCATATATTTT. Its translation is CARGSYSGNTIYF.

The gene calls are TRBV27 and TRBJ2-7, with a weak D call TRBD1 (5 bases). The CDR3 runs 14 residues. Germline V gene sequence: CDR1 MNHEY, CDR2 SMNVEV (reference sequence). V lost 4 bases to trimming and J lost 2 bases, with 12 bases between them. The DNA of the CDR3 is TGTGCCAGCAGTTCCCGACAGACAACCTACGAGCAGTACTTC. It specifies CASSSRQTTYEQYF.

The chain has TRBV7-2 and TRBJ2-2, with D hard to call. The CDR3 covers 16 residues. V was cut by 2 bases and J by 2 bases, with 12 bases left in between. CDR1 is SGHTA, CDR2 FQGNSA, per germline. CDR3 nucleotides: TGTGCCAGCAGCTTAAGATGGCAGACTAACACCGGGGAGCTGTTTTTT. Its protein is CASSLRWQTNTGELFF. Together with reference TRBV7-2 and TRBJ2-2, the CDR3 gives the full variable domain: GAGVSQSPSNKVTEKGKDVELRCDPISGHTALYWYRQSLGQGLEFLIYFQGNSAPDKSGLPSDRFSAERTGGSVSTLTIQRTQQEDSAVYLCASSLRWQTNTGELFFGEGSRLTVL.

V gene TRBV7-3 combines with J gene TRBJ1-5, with D unresolved. The CDR3 runs 13 residues. CDR1 and CDR2 (germline): SGHTA, FQGTGA. V dropped 9 bases and J dropped 1 base, with 10 bases sitting between them. CDR3 bases: TGTGCCAGTTCGATGGGAAGCAATCAGCCCCAGCATTTT. Residues: CASSMGSNQPQHF. Full variable domain (remainder filled in from reference TRBV7-3 and TRBJ1-5): GAGVSQTPSNKVTEKGKYVELRCDPISGHTALYWYRQSLGQGPEFLIYFQGTGAADDSGLPNDRFFAVRPEGSVSTLKIQRTERGDSAVYLCASSMGSNQPQHFGDGTRLSIL.

As concerns this clone: The sample holds other DNA sequences that translate to the same CDR3. This chain links TRBV13 with TRBJ1-2, with TRBD1 matching 9 bases. The CDR3 extends over 14 amino acids. After removal of 5 bases from V and 2 bases from J, the junction contained 3 bases not matched to a gene. The V gene's germline CDR1 is PRHDT and CDR2 FYEKMQ (reference sequence). The CDR3 DNA reads as TGTGCCAGCAGCCTGGGGACAGGGAACTATGGCTACACCTTC. Translating it yields CASSLGTGNYGYTF. Supplemented by reference TRBV13 and TRBJ1-2, the full variable domain reads AAGVIQSPRHLIKEKRETATLKCYPIPRHDTVYWYQQGPGQDPQFLISFYEKMQSDKGSIPDRFSAQQFSDYHSELNMSSLELGDSALYFCASSLGTGNYGYTFGSGTRLTVV.

This clone was counted a few times. The V call is TRBV5-4, the J call TRBJ2-3, with TRBD2 matching 13 bases. The CDR3 is made up of 18 amino acids. Germline V gene data show CDR1 as SGHNT and CDR2 as YYREEE (reference sequence). Trimming at V came to 4 bases and at J to 2 bases, leaving 10 bases not matched to a gene. The CDR3 DNA follows: TGTGCCAGCAGCCCGGGGGGGACTAGCGGGGCACACACAGATACGCAGTATTTT. Protein sequence: CASSPGGTSGAHTDTQYF.

The J gene is TRBJ1-1, the V gene TRBV3-1 (or the pseudogene TRBV3-2); no clear D gene. Trimming removed 4 bases from V and 1 base from J, with 13 bases in between. CDR3 length: 15 amino acids. Germline CDR1 is LGHDT and CDR2 is YNNKEL (reference sequence). In nucleotides, the CDR3 is TGTGCCAGCAGCCGTGCGGGTAGGGCGAACACTGAAGCTTTCTTT. Its translation is CASSRAGRANTEAFF.

As to this clone: This sample also contains other DNA sequences that code for the same CDR3. V is TRBV9 and J is TRBJ1-2; D is perhaps TRBD1 (5 bases). Germline assignment: CDR1 SGDLS and CDR2 YYNGEE. The length of the CDR3 is 14 residues. Trimming removed 2 bases at V and 2 bases at J, with 10 bases between. The CDR3 spells CASSVGQGNYGYTF. The DNA for the CDR3 is TGTGCCAGCAGCGTGGGTCAGGGCAACTATGGCTACACCTTC.

V and J are TRBV5-6 and TRBJ2-5; 10 positions agree with TRBD2. This CDR3 spans 15 amino acids. CDR1 and CDR2 from the germline V gene are SGHDT and YYEEEE. V gave up 6 bases and J gave up 5 bases; unmatched junction bases: 10. The CDR3 here is CASTLWGLARETQYF. CDR3 sequence (DNA): TGTGCCAGCACCCTATGGGGACTAGCGAGGGAGACCCAGTACTTC.

On this clone: Additional DNA sequences in this sample encode the identical CDR3. V usage is TRBV18 and J usage is TRBJ2-3, with D unclear. CDR1 is KGHSH, CDR2 LQKENI, per germline. This CDR3 has 13 residues. Trimming took off 3 bases at V and 0 bases at J, with 4 bases between the two ends. The CDR3 nucleotides are TGTGCCAGCTCACCCCCTAGCACAGATACGCAGTATTTT. This codes for CASSPPSTDTQYF.

V and J are TRBV28 and TRBJ1-6; no definite D call. CDR3 length: 12 amino acids. V was shortened by 6 bases and J by 7 bases, with 7 bases between the two germline ends. In germline, CDR1 is MDHEN, CDR2 SYDVKM. The CDR3 DNA is TGTGCCAGCAGCCCGAACAATTCACCCCTCCACTTT. It specifies CASSPNNSPLHF.

In nucleotides, the CDR3 is TGTGCCAGCAGCTTGTTGTTGGCGGCGACAGATACGCAGTATTTT. Its protein product is CASSLLLAATDTQYF. This chain uses TRBV5-8 with TRBJ2-3; D is unresolved. This CDR3 comprises 15 residues. The V end lost 1 base, the J end lost 3 bases, and 12 bases lay between the germline ends. Germline V lookup: CDR1 SGHTS, CDR2 YDEGEE.